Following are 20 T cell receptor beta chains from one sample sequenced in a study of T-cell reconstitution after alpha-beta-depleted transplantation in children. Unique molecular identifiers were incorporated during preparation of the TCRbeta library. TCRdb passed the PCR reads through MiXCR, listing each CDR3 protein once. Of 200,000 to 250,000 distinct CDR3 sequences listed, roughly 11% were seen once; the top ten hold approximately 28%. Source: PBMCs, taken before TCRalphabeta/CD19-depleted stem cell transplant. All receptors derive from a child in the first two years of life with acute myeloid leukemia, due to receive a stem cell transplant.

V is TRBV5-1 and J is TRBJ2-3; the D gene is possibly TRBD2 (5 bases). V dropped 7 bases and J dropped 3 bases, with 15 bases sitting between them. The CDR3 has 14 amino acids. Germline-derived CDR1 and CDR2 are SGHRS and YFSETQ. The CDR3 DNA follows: TGCGCCAGCGCCGAGGATTGGAGGACAGATACGCAGTATTTT. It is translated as CASAEDWRTDTQYF.

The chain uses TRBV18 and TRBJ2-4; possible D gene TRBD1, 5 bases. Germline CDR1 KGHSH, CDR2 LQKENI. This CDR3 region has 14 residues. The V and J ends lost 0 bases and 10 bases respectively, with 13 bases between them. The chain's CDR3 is CASSPPPTTAIQYF. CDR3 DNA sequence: TGTGCCAGCTCACCACCTCCTACGACAGCTATTCAGTACTTC.

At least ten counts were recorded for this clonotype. CDR3 residues: CASSSQNSHTQYF. The CDR3, as DNA: TGTGCCAGCAGTTCCCAGAACAGCCATACGCAGTATTTT. The chain combines TRBV28 with TRBJ2-3; D is unclear. Trimming pared 4 bases from V and 7 bases from J, leaving 12 bases between. The CDR3 totals 13 residues. Germline lookup yields CDR1 MDHEN and CDR2 SYDVKM.

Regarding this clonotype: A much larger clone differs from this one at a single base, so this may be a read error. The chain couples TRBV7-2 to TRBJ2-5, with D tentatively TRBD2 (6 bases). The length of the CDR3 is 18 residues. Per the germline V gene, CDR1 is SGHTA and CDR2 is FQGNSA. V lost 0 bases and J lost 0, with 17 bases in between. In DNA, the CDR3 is TGTGCCAGCAGCTTAGCGCGTCGGGCTAGCGCGCACCAAGAGACCCAGTACTTC. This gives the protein CASSLARRASAHQETQYF.

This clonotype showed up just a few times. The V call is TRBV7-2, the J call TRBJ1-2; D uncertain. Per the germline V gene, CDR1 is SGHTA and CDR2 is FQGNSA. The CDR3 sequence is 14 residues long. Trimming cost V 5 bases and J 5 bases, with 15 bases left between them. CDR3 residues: CASSLQGQIYGYTF. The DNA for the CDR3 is TGTGCCAGCAGCCTCCAAGGGCAGATATATGGCTACACCTTC.

The CDR3 loop reads CASSRSTDRNTEAFF. The CDR3 DNA reads as TGTGCCAGCTCACGTTCCACGGACAGGAACACTGAAGCTTTCTTT. The chain uses TRBV18 and TRBJ1-1; D may be TRBD1 (6 bases). Germline assignment: CDR1 KGHSH and CDR2 LQKENI. The V end lost 4 bases, the J end lost 1 base, and 13 bases lay between the germline ends. The CDR3 is 15 amino acids.

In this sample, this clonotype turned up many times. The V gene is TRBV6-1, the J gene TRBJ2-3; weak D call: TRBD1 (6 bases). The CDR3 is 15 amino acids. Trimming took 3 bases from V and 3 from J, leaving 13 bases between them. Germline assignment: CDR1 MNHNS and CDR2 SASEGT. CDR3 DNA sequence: TGTGCCAGCAGTGACCCAAACAGGGTAACAGATACGCAGTATTTT. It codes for CASSDPNRVTDTQYF.

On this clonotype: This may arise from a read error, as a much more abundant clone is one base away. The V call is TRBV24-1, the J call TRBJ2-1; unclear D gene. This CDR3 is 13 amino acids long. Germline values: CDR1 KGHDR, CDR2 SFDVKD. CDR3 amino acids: CATRDPGYNERFF. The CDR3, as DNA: TGTGCCACCAGGGACCCCGGGTACAATGAGCGGTTCTTC.

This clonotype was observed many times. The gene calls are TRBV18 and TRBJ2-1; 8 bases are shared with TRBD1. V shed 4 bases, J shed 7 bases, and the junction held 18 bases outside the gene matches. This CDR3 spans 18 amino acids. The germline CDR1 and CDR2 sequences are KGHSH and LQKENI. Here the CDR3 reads CASSREGPTGGSGNEQFF. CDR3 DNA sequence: TGTGCCAGCTCACGAGAGGGACCAACAGGGGGTTCGGGGAATGAGCAGTTCTTC.

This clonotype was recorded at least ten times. The CDR3 loop is CASVGQGETQYF. DNA for the CDR3: TGCGCCAGCGTGGGACAGGGAGAGACCCAGTACTTC. V usage is TRBV5-1 and J usage is TRBJ2-5, with TRBD1 matching 9 bases. This CDR3 contains 12 residues. The V segment lost 7 bases and the J segment 4 bases; nucleotides outside the gene matches: 2. From germline, CDR1 is SGHRS and CDR2 YFSETQ.

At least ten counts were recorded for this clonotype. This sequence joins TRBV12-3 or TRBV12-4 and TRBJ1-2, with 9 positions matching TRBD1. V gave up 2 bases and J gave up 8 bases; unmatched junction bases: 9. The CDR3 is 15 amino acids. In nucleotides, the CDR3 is TGTGCCAGCAGTTTAATGGGACAGGGACGGAGAGGCTACACCTTC. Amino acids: CASSLMGQGRRGYTF.

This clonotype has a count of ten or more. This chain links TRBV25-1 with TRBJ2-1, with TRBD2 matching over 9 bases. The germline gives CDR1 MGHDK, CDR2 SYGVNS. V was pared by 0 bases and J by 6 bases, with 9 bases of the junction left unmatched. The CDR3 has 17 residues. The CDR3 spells CASSEYGSGRPSNEQFF. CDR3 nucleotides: TGTGCCAGCAGTGAATACGGGAGCGGGAGGCCTTCCAATGAGCAGTTCTTC. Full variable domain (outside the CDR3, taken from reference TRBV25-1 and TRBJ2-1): EADIYQTPRYLVIGTGKKITLECSQTMGHDKMYWYQQDPGMELHLIHYSYGVNSTEKGDLSSESTVSRIRTEHFPLTLESARPSHTSQYLCASSEYGSGRPSNEQFFGPGTRLTVL.

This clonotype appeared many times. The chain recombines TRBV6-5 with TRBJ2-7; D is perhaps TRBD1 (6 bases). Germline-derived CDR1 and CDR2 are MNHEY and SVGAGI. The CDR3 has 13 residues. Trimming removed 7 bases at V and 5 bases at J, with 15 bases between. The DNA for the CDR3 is TGTGCCAGCACTATCCCAGGGGCCCACGAGCAGTACTTC. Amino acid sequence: CASTIPGAHEQYF.

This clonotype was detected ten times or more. The CDR3 bases are TGTGCCAGCAGCCTAGCAGTGGAGCTGTTTTTT. This translates into CASSLAVELFF. The J gene is TRBJ2-2, the V gene TRBV12-3 or TRBV12-4; perhaps TRBD2 as D (5 bases). The CDR3 is 11 amino acids. Deletions cut 6 bases from V and 10 bases from J, with 9 bases between.

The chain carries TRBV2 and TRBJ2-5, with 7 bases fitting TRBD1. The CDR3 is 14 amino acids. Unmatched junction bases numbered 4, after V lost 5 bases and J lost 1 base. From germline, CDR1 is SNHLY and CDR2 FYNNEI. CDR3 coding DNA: TGTGCCAGCAGTCAAACAGGGGTCCAAGAGACCCAGTACTTC. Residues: CASSQTGVQETQYF.

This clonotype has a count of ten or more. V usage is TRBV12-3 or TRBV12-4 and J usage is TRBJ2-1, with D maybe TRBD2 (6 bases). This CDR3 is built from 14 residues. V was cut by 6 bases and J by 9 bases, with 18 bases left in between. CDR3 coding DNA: TGTGCCAGCAGACCTTGGGAGGCGGGTCCTGAGCAGTTCTTC. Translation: CASRPWEAGPEQFF.

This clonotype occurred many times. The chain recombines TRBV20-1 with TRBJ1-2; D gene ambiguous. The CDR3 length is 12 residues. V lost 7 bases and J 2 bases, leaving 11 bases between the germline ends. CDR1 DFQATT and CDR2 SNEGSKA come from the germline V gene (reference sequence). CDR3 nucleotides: TGCAGTGTTCCGGACCCGAACTATGGCTACACCTTC. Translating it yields CSVPDPNYGYTF.

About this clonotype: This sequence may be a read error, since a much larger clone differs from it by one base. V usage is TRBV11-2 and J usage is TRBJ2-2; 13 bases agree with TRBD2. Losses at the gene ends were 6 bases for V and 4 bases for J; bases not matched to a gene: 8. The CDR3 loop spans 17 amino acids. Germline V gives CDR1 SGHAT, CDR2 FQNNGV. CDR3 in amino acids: CASRGTSGNWGTGELFF. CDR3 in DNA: TGTGCCAGCAGGGGGACTAGCGGGAATTGGGGCACCGGGGAGCTGTTTTTT.

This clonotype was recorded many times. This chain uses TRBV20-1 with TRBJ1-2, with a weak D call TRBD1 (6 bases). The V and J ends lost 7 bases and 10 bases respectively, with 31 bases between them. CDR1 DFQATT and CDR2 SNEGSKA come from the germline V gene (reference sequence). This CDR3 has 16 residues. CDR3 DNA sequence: TGCAGTGTCAGAGGGCGGAAGGGGGGAGGAATAGGGGACTACACCTTC. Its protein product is CSVRGRKGGGIGDYTF.

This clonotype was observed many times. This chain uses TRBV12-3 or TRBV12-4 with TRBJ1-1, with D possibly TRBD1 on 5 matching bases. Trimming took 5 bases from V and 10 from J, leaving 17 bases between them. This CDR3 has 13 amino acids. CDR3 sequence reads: CASSPKRGGRAFF. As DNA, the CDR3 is TGTGCCAGCAGTCCCAAGCGGGGGGGGAGAGCTTTCTTT.